The present T cell receptor (beta chain) was sequenced within a study of cytomegalovirus exposure and HLA in healthy donors. While unrecorded immune exposures were likely, the donors were nominally healthy when sampled. Whole-study results and caveats: Researchers had no immune exposure information except CMV serostatus available. Reportedly, TCR beta sequences accurately predicted HLA-A and HLA-B alleles in most subjects.

On this clone: The antigen remains undetermined.

The PCR employed 60 Vbeta primers together with 13 Jbeta primers. Repertoires were generated with immunoSEQ multiplex PCR, while TCRdb's copy carries only in-frame clones and drops some. Counted here are 75,000 to 95,000 clones, over 55% occurring once; the ten biggest clones make up under 25%. The CDR3 sequence is 13 residues long. Germline values: CDR1 LGHNA, CDR2 YNFKEQ. Trimming removed 0 bases from V and 7 bases from J, with 9 bases in between. The V and J genes are TRBV4-2 and TRBJ1-2; unclear D gene. Specimen: PBMCs. The sequence was obtained from a woman aged 45-60 years in good health and CMV-seropositive. The CDR3 sequence: CASSQEIGSGYTF. CDR3 coding DNA: TGTGCCAGCAGCCAAGAAATCGGGAGTGGCTACACCTTC.